Below, 25 T cell receptor beta chains from the same sample are listed, as sequenced in a study of spatial heterogeneity in lung cancer. Their target antigens are unknown. Study observations and caveats: How many expanded intratumoral alpha and beta TCRs were present tracked the tumor mutation count, which was a count of nonsynonymous mutations.

Time point: sample taken at primary tumor resection. TCRdb reprocessed the 5' RACE reads via MiXCR and lists one record per CDR3 protein. The sample yields 4,500 to 6,500 distinct CDR3 sequences, roughly 29% seen once. The specimen comprised lung tumor tissue, sampled at surgery. The receptors originated from a male donor with early-stage non-small cell lung cancer.

This clonotype was found many times. The V and J genes are TRBV5-5 and TRBJ1-1; TRBD1 is a possible D gene (5 bases). V was shortened by 4 bases and J by 10 bases, with 11 bases between the two germline ends. The CDR3 sequence is 11 residues long. Germline-derived CDR1 and CDR2 are SGHKS and YYEKEE (reference sequence). CDR3 region: CASSAREGAFF. The DNA of the CDR3 is TGTGCCAGCAGCGCCAGGGAAGGAGCTTTCTTT.

By share, this clonotype counts as large. This chain links TRBV13 with TRBJ2-5; 7 bases map to TRBD1. With 5 bases clipped from V and 1 base from J, the junction kept 10 bases outside the gene matches. Germline V CDR1 and CDR2: PRHDT, FYEKMQ (reference sequence). The CDR3 sequence is 16 residues long. The CDR3 nucleotides read TGTGCCAGCAGCCCCAGGGGGTCAAGTCTCCAAGAGACCCAGTACTTC. It codes for CASSPRGSSLQETQYF. Looking up the rest from reference TRBV13 and TRBJ2-5 gives the full variable domain: AAGVIQSPRHLIKEKRETATLKCYPIPRHDTVYWYQQGPGQDPQFLISFYEKMQSDKGSIPDRFSAQQFSDYHSELNMSSLELGDSALYFCASSPRGSSLQETQYFGPGTRLLVL.

V is TRBV6-5 and J is TRBJ2-7; 8 positions agree with TRBD1. The CDR3 sequence is 15 residues long. V gave up 5 bases and J gave up 2 bases; unmatched junction bases: 8. The germline V gene has CDR1 MNHEY and CDR2 SVGAGI. CDR3 sequence (DNA): TGTGCCAGCAGTCTACTGAGGACAGGGCCCTACGAGCAGTACTTC. Translation: CASSLLRTGPYEQYF.

By proportion, this clonotype is medium-sized. V is TRBV7-9 and J is TRBJ2-1, with D hard to call. V was pared by 7 bases and J by 4 bases, with 14 bases between. The CDR3 spans 14 residues. The germline gives CDR1 SEHNR, CDR2 FQNEAQ (reference sequence). The CDR3 DNA is TGTGCCAGCACCCTTGGAAGGGAATACAATGAGCAGTTCTTC. Translated, it gives CASTLGREYNEQFF.

This clonotype was detected a few times. The CDR3 DNA reads TGTGCCAGCAGCTTCGTAGGCGGGTACGAGCAGTACTTC. Translating gives CASSFVGGYEQYF. This chain joins TRBV11-2 and TRBJ2-7; perhaps TRBD2 as D (5 bases). CDR1 is SGHAT, CDR2 FQNNGV, per germline. CDR3 length: 13 residues. Trimming removed 3 bases from V and 4 bases from J, with 10 bases in between.

This clonotype is labeled as medium-sized. The chain carries TRBV11-2 and TRBJ2-3; the D is unclear. Germline CDR1 is SGHAT and CDR2 is FQNNGV. The CDR3 consists of 12 residues. V was pared by 2 bases and J by 2 bases, with 2 bases between. The CDR3 coding sequence is TGTGCCAGCAGCTTAAACACAGATACGCAGTATTTT. It encodes CASSLNTDTQYF.

The rearrangement uses TRBV5-4 and TRBJ2-2; D unclear. The ends were cut back, 10 bases at V and 3 bases at J, with 13 bases in the middle. Germline V gene lookup returns CDR1 SGHNT and CDR2 YYREEE (reference sequence). This CDR3 has 13 residues. CDR3 in DNA: TGTGCCGGTACTGACGGGTACACCGGGGAGCTGTTTTTT. Translation: CAGTDGYTGELFF.

This clonotype is judged medium-sized. The DNA of the CDR3 is TGTGCCAGCAGCGAAAACCCTGGACTAGCGGGTAGTTCAAATGAGCAGTTCTTC. This codes for CASSENPGLAGSSNEQFF. The chain employs TRBV6-1 and TRBJ2-1; TRBD2 matches at 11 bases. The V segment lost 6 bases and the J segment 7 bases; nucleotides outside the gene matches: 17. Germline CDR1 MNHNS, CDR2 SASEGT. This CDR3 region has 18 residues.

V usage is TRBV2 and J usage is TRBJ1-1; D is unclear. The CDR3 covers 13 residues. V was trimmed by 2 bases and J by 1 base, leaving 5 bases between them. Germline assignment: CDR1 SNHLY and CDR2 FYNNEI. CDR3 nucleotide sequence: TGTGCCAGCAGTGAACGGGAGAACACTGAAGCTTTCTTT. Protein sequence: CASSERENTEAFF.

V gene TRBV7-8 combines with J gene TRBJ2-7, with D possibly being TRBD1 (5 bases). Looked up from germline, CDR1 is SGHVS and CDR2 is FQNEAQ. V was shortened by 4 bases and J by 5 bases, with 12 bases between the two germline ends. The CDR3 runs 13 residues. Written as DNA, the CDR3 is TGTGCCAGCAGCTCCCCAGGGTTCCACGAGCAGTACTTC. Its translation is CASSSPGFHEQYF.

In this sample, this clonotype turned up once. This chain joins TRBV10-3 and TRBJ2-3, with D uncertain. V lost 0 bases and J 4 bases, leaving 11 bases between the germline ends. Germline V gene lookup returns CDR1 ENHRY and CDR2 SYGVKD. CDR3 size: 15 residues. The CDR3: CAISESTGVADTQYF. The CDR3 bases are TGTGCCATCAGTGAGTCGACTGGGGTGGCAGATACGCAGTATTTT.

This clonotype is medium-sized within its sample. J is TRBJ2-7 and V is TRBV3-1; D possibly corresponds to TRBD1 (5 bases). This CDR3 is built from 14 residues. CDR1 is LGHDT and CDR2 is YNNKEL in the germline V gene (reference sequence). The V end lost 6 bases, the J end lost 0 bases, and 12 bases lay between the germline ends. The CDR3 DNA is TGTGCCAGCAGTGAAACAGGAATCTCCTACGAGCAGTACTTC. It encodes CASSETGISYEQYF.

By proportion, this clonotype is medium-sized (0.01 to 0.1%). V usage is TRBV27 and J usage is TRBJ1-6; D gene ambiguous. The germline CDR1 and CDR2 sequences are MNHEY and SMNVEV (reference sequence). Trimming removed 3 bases from V and 7 bases from J, with 10 bases in between. The CDR3 is 14 residues long. The CDR3 nucleotides read TGTGCCAGCAGTTTGTGGCAGACAAATTCACCCCTCCACTTT. Its translation is CASSLWQTNSPLHF.

The chain links TRBV12-3 or TRBV12-4 to TRBJ2-7, with D uncertain. CDR3 length equals 14 residues. The ends were cut back, 5 bases at V and 0 bases at J, with 11 bases in the middle. The CDR3 here is CASSPGRNSYEQYF. In DNA form, the CDR3 reads TGTGCCAGCAGTCCCGGACGGAACTCCTACGAGCAGTACTTC.

As concerns this clonotype: Just one base apart from a much larger clone, this may be a read error. This likely comes from a read error, as the CDR3 has no conserved phenylalanine or tryptophan at its end. This chain uses TRBV5-5 with TRBJ1-1, with D possibly matching TRBD1 (5 bases). Trimming stripped 5 bases from V and 3 bases from J, with 11 bases between. The CDR3 is made up of 13 amino acids. Per germline, CDR1 SGHKS and CDR2 YYEKEE (reference sequence). The CDR3 DNA follows: TGTGCCAGCAGGACTCAGGGAGACACTGAAGCTTTCTCT. Translated: CASRTQGDTEAFS.

This clonotype was found many times. This chain connects TRBV30 to TRBJ1-5, with 8 nucleotides matching TRBD1. Per the germline V gene, CDR1 is GTSNPN and CDR2 is SVGIG (reference sequence). The CDR3 spans 14 residues. The J segment lost 7 bases and the V segment lost 1 base, leaving 6 bases of the junction unmatched. This chain's CDR3 is CAWSEGQGYQPQHF. DNA for the CDR3: TGTGCCTGGAGTGAAGGACAGGGTTACCAGCCCCAGCATTTT.

Only a few counts were recorded for this clonotype. The chain employs TRBV20-1 and TRBJ2-6; D may correspond to TRBD1 or TRBD2 (5 bases each). The CDR3 extends over 16 amino acids. Germline loops: CDR1 DFQATT, CDR2 SNEGSKA (reference sequence). V was cut by 5 bases and J by 5 bases, with 19 bases left in between. The CDR3 sequence: CSAGGGTGSWANVLTF. CDR3 in DNA: TGCAGTGCTGGGGGTGGTACTGGCAGTTGGGCCAACGTCCTGACTTTC.

This chain connects TRBV7-8 to TRBJ2-3; no definite D call. Germline loops: CDR1 SGHVS, CDR2 FQNEAQ. V shed 4 bases and J shed 1 base, with 12 bases lying between them. This CDR3 has 15 residues. CDR3 bases: TGTGCCAGCAGCTACCCCGCGATACGCACAGATACGCAGTATTTT. Translation: CASSYPAIRTDTQYF. Using reference TRBV7-8 and TRBJ2-3 for the parts outside the CDR3, the full variable domain is GAGVSQSPRYKVAKRGQDVALRCDPISGHVSLFWYQQALGQGPEFLTYFQNEAQLDKSGLPSDRFFAERPEGSVSTLKIQRTQQEDSAVYLCASSYPAIRTDTQYFGPGTRLTVL.

This clonotype was found many times. The chain joins TRBV5-4 to TRBJ2-1, with unresolved D. The CDR3 loop spans 12 amino acids. The V end was cut by 0 bases, the J end by 7 bases, with 5 bases between. Germline CDR1 SGHNT, CDR2 YYREEE (reference sequence). Written as DNA, the CDR3 is TGTGCCAGCAGCTTGGGGCAGAATGAGCAGTTCTTC. Residues: CASSLGQNEQFF.

This clonotype was counted many times. The chain combines TRBV3-1 with TRBJ1-2, with a tentative D call TRBD1 (6 bases). Germline CDR1 reads LGHDT; CDR2 reads YNNKEL (reference sequence). The ends were cut back, 4 bases at V and 8 bases at J, with 14 bases in the middle. This CDR3 spans 13 amino acids. CDR3 protein: CASSLLDRSGYTF. The CDR3 DNA reads as TGTGCCAGCAGCCTCCTCGACAGGAGCGGCTACACCTTC.

This clonotype was counted at least ten times. CDR3 in DNA: TGCGCCAGCAGTCAATCGAGGACAGGGGGCATCCTCCGTCTGACTGGGGCCAACGTCCTGACTTTC. This gives the protein CASSQSRTGGILRLTGANVLTF. The genes are TRBV23-1 and TRBJ2-6; TRBD1 aligns across 11 bases. TRBV23-1 has ORF status, its function being uncertain. CDR3 length equals 22 residues. J gave up 2 bases and V 0 bases, and 15 bases lay outside the gene matches.

This clonotype occurred a few times. The rearrangement links TRBV29-1 to TRBJ2-6, with D perhaps given as TRBD1 or TRBD2 (6 bases each). The ends were cut back, 6 bases at V and 2 bases at J, with 14 bases in the middle. The CDR3 length is 15 residues. Germline V gives CDR1 SQVTM, CDR2 ANQGSEA. As DNA, the CDR3 is TGCAGCGTCCGGGGGCAGGCGGCTGGGGCCAACGTCCTGACTTTC. It specifies CSVRGQAAGANVLTF.

This clonotype was observed many times. V and J are TRBV6-1 and TRBJ1-6; D is ambiguous. CDR1 is MNHNS, CDR2 SASEGT, per germline. The CDR3 spans 15 residues. The V end lost 8 bases, the J end lost 7 bases, and 18 bases lay between the germline ends. CDR3 residues: CASWATGRGNSPLHF. Written as DNA, the CDR3 is TGTGCCAGCTGGGCGACTGGTCGTGGAAATTCACCCCTCCACTTT.

This clonotype is termed medium-sized (0.01 to 0.1%). The gene calls are TRBV28 and TRBJ2-7; 12 bases are a match to TRBD2. From germline, CDR1 is MDHEN and CDR2 SYDVKM. The CDR3 runs to 16 residues. Trimming cost V 8 bases and J 5 bases; bases outside gene matches: 13. CDR3 nucleotide sequence: TGTGCCAGCCTAGTTTCTAGCGGGAGGGGCAGGGACGAGCAGTACTTC. Translation: CASLVSSGRGRDEQYF. The whole variable domain, filled in from reference TRBV28 and TRBJ2-7, reads DVKVTQSSRYLVKRTGEKVFLECVQDMDHENMFWYRQDPGLGLRLIYFSYDVKMKEKGDIPEGYSVSREKKERFSLILESASTNQTSMYLCASLVSSGRGRDEQYFGPGTRLTVT.

The rearrangement links TRBV6-5 to TRBJ2-4; TRBD2 matches at 9 bases. CDR3 size: 12 residues. V lost 7 bases, J lost 8 bases, and 3 bases stayed unmatched. The germline CDR1 and CDR2 sequences are MNHEY and SVGAGI. CDR3 sequence: CASNGGGDIQYF. CDR3 coding DNA: TGTGCCAGCAACGGCGGGGGGGACATTCAGTACTTC.